Given below is one T cell receptor (beta chain) in context. What it binds is not known. This specimen comes from a study of T cell responses to AZD1222 COVID-19 vaccine. The study, taken as a whole, reports: Repertoire sampling occurred only after the peak T cell response. Baseline serology detected seropositivity in only six AZD1222 recipients. Spike-spanning, vaccine-associated CD4 TCRs were dominant at 160-218 and 743-854.

Method: immunoSEQ multiplex PCR; TCRdb's copy keeps in-frame clones and lacks some. The repertoire includes around 95,000 clones, about 87% of them detected once, and about 1.8% sits in the top ten. This CDR3 region has 17 residues. With V trimmed by 3 bases and J by 4 bases, 9 bases remained unmatched. Germline V gene lookup returns CDR1 MGHRA and CDR2 YSYEKL. The chain has TRBV4-1 and TRBJ1-3, with 10 bases fitting TRBD1. The sequencing used peripheral blood, collected on day 0 of AZD1222 vaccination. The TCR originated in an adult in good health. CDR3 nucleotides: TGCGCCAGCAGCCACCCAAAGGGGACAGGGGCAGGAAACACCATATATTTT. Its protein is CASSHPKGTGAGNTIYF.